Presented here are 6 T cell receptor beta chains from one specimen sequenced in a study of PD-1 blockade in classical Hodgkin lymphoma. Relapse after autologous stem cell transplantation occurred in every patient, and brentuximab vedotin exposure varied. TCRdb's table, derived via immunoSEQ multiplex PCR, lists solely in-frame clones and lacks some. Of tens of thousands of clones in the sample, over 70% were seen once. Sample: peripheral blood mononuclear cells (PBMCs), taken at baseline. These receptor sequences come from a human donor with classical Hodgkin lymphoma.

The genes are TRBV7-6 and TRBJ2-1; weak D call: TRBD1 (6 bases). CDR1 is SGHVS and CDR2 is FNYEAQ in the germline V gene. V lost 5 bases to trimming and J lost 1 base, with 9 bases between them. CDR3 length: 14 amino acids. The CDR3 region is CASSVDRSYNEQFF. For the CDR3, the DNA is TGTGCCAGCAGCGTTGACAGGTCCTACAATGAGCAGTTCTTC.

This clone was seen only once. CDR3 DNA: TGTGCCATCAGTGAGCTAGCGGGGGGCGACCCAGATACGCAGTATTTT. Amino acid sequence: CAISELAGGDPDTQYF. V usage is TRBV10-3 and J usage is TRBJ2-3; 11 bases are a match to TRBD2. The CDR3 has 16 amino acids. Germline V CDR1 and CDR2: ENHRY, SYGVKD. Trimming removed 2 bases from V and 4 bases from J; junction bases left unmatched: 5.

The J gene is TRBJ2-3, the V gene TRBV19; 9 bases fit TRBD1. The V gene end was trimmed by 6 bases and the J gene end by 6 bases; junction bases not matched to a gene: 10. Per the germline V gene, CDR1 is LNHDA and CDR2 is SQIVND (reference sequence). The CDR3 runs 15 residues. The CDR3 DNA follows: TGTGCCAGTAGGGGCCCGGGACAGGGACAGGATACGCAGTATTTT. Translating it yields CASRGPGQGQDTQYF.

The chain recombines TRBV10-2 with TRBJ2-2; D uncertain. CDR3 length: 15 residues. Germline values: CDR1 WSHSY, CDR2 SAAADI. The V gene lost 3 bases and the J gene lost 0 bases, with 8 bases spanning the gap. The CDR3 DNA reads as TGCGCCAGCAGTGATATCAGGACGAACACCGGGGAGCTGTTTTTT. It is translated as CASSDIRTNTGELFF.

The V call is TRBV5-5, the J call TRBJ1-6; D might be TRBD1 (5 bases). V lost 4 bases and J 0 bases, leaving 11 bases between the germline ends. Looked up from germline, CDR1 is SGHKS and CDR2 is YYEKEE (reference sequence). CDR3 length: 16 residues. The CDR3 sequence: CASSATASSYNSPLHF. As DNA, the CDR3 is TGTGCCAGCAGCGCGACAGCGAGCTCCTATAATTCACCCCTCCACTTT.

The V call is TRBV11-2, the J call TRBJ2-1, with 11 bases lining up with TRBD2. The CDR3 sequence is 16 residues long. V lost 5 bases to trimming and J lost 4 bases; unmatched junction nucleotides: 7. Germline values: CDR1 SGHAT, CDR2 FQNNGV. The CDR3 protein is CASSAQLAGAYNEQFF. The CDR3 DNA reads as TGTGCCAGCAGCGCCCAACTAGCGGGGGCGTACAATGAGCAGTTCTTC.